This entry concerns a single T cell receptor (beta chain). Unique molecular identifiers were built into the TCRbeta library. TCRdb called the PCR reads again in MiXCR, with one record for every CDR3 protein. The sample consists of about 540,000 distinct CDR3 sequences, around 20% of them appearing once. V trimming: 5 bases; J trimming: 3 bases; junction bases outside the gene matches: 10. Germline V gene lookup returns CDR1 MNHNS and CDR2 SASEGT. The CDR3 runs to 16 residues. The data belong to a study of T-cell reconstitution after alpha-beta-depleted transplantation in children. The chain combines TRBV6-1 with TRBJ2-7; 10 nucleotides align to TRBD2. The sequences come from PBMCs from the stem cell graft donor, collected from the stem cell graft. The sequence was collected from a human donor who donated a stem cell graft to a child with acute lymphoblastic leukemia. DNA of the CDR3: TGTGCCAGCAGTCTCTCACTAGCGGGAAACCTCTACGAGCAGTACTTC. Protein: CASSLSLAGNLYEQYF.